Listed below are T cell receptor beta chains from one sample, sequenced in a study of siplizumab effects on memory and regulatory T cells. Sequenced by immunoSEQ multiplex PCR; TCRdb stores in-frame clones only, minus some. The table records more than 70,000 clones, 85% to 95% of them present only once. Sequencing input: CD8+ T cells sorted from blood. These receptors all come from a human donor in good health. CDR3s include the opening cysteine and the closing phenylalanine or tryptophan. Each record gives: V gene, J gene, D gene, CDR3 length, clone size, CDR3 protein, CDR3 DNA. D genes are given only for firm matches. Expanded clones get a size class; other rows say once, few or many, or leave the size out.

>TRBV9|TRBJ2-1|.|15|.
CASSPYGGIGNEQFF
TGTGCCAGCAGCCCCTATGGGGGTATTGGCAATGAGCAGTTCTTC
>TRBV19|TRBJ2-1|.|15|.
CASSIGLGLANEQFF
TGTGCCAGTAGTATTGGTCTCGGGCTAGCTAATGAGCAGTTCTTC
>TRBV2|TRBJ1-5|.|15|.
CASSAYRVSNQPQHF
TGTGCCAGCAGCGCATACCGGGTTAGCAATCAGCCCCAGCATTTT
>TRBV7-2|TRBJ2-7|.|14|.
CASSPLGTGYEQYF
TGTGCCAGCAGCCCCCTTGGGACTGGGTACGAGCAGTACTTC
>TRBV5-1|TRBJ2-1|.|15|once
CASSLGGLDYNEQFF
TGCGCCAGCAGCTTGGGTGGGTTAGACTACAATGAGCAGTTCTTC
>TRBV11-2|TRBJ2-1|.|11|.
CASRQGNEQFF
TGTGCCAGCAGACAGGGTAATGAGCAGTTCTTC
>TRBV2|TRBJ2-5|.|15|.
CASSALEVAHETQYF
TGTGCCAGCAGTGCACTGGAGGTAGCCCACGAGACCCAGTACTTC
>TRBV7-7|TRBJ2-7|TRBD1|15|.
CASSLGLGQGNEQYF
TGTGCTAGCAGCTTAGGATTGGGACAGGGGAACGAGCAGTACTTC
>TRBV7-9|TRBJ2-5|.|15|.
CASSLAVGVLETQYF
TGTGCCAGCAGCTTAGCAGTGGGAGTTCTGGAGACCCAGTACTTC
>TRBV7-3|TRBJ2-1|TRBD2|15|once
CASSSGLAGDNEQFF
TGTGCCAGCAGCTCGGGACTAGCGGGGGACAATGAGCAGTTCTTC
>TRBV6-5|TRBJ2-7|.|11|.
CASSWTYEQYF
TGTGCCAGCAGTTGGACTTACGAGCAGTACTTC
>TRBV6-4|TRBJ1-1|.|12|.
CASSDSSGRAFF
TGTGCCAGCAGTGACTCCTCCGGGCGAGCTTTCTTT
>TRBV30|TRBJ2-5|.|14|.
CAWSVAGGKETQYF
TGTGCCTGGAGTGTTGCAGGCGGGAAAGAGACCCAGTACTTC
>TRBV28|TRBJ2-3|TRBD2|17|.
CASSLFPLAGGLDTQYF
TGTGCCAGCAGTTTATTCCCACTAGCGGGAGGGTTAGATACGCAGTATTTT
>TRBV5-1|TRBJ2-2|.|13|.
CASSLTFPGELFF
TGCGCCAGCAGCCTGACATTCCCCGGGGAGCTGTTTTTT
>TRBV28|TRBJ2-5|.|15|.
CASSLWSGERETQYF
TGTGCCAGCAGTTTATGGTCTGGGGAAAGAGAGACCCAGTACTTC
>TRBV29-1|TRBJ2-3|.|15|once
CSVEGREESTDTQYF
TGCAGCGTTGAAGGCCGAGAGGAGAGCACAGATACGCAGTATTTT